The rows below give T cell receptor beta chains drawn from one sample of a study of shared clonotypes between healthy human individuals. Libraries were prepared by immunoSEQ multiplex PCR; TCRdb keeps only in-frame clonotypes and omits some of them. The sample contains 1.6 million or so clones, just under 99% of which appear only once. Sequencing used naive CD4+ T cells sorted from blood. The receptors were sampled from a man younger than 45 in good health. CDR3s include the opening cysteine and the closing phenylalanine or tryptophan. D genes are given only for firm matches.

V gene	J gene	D gene	CDR3 protein	CDR3 DNA
TRBV28	TRBJ1-5	NA	CASSLTRVPNQPQHF	TGTGCCAGCAGTCTGACCAGGGTTCCCAATCAGCCCCAGCATTTT
TRBV28	TRBJ2-7	NA	CASRLQGLSYEQYF	TGTGCCAGCAGACTACAGGGACTCTCCTACGAGCAGTACTTC
TRBV6-4	TRBJ2-7	TRBD2	CASRENAGGNYEQYF	TGTGCCAGCAGGGAAAATGCGGGAGGGAACTACGAGCAGTACTTC
TRBV9	TRBJ2-2	NA	CASSVLAENTGELFF	TGTGCCAGCAGCGTACTAGCAGAGAACACCGGGGAGCTGTTTTTT
TRBV7-9	TRBJ1-5	NA	CASTSDTQPQHF	TGTGCCAGCACCTCGGATACTCAGCCCCAGCATTTT
TRBV10-3	TRBJ2-2	TRBD2	CAISETPSGRGLSGELFF	TGTGCCATCAGTGAAACACCTAGCGGGAGGGGATTAAGCGGGGAGCTGTTTTTT
TRBV6-1	TRBJ2-7	NA	CASSEWDQETYEQYF	TGTGCCAGCAGTGAATGGGACCAAGAGACCTACGAGCAGTACTTC
TRBV29-1	TRBJ2-7	NA	CSAGVTSSYEQYF	TGCAGCGCCGGGGTAACGAGCTCCTACGAGCAGTACTTC
TRBV7-9	TRBJ2-1	TRBD2	CASSLVAGGGNEQFF	TGTGCCAGCAGCTTGGTGGCGGGAGGTGGCAATGAGCAGTTCTTC
TRBV5-6	TRBJ1-1	NA	CASSGRNTEAFF	TGTGCCAGCAGCGGTAGGAACACTGAAGCTTTCTTT
TRBV10-1	TRBJ1-1	NA	CASSSGMNTEAFF	TGCGCCAGCAGTAGTGGCATGAACACTGAAGCTTTCTTT
TRBV15	TRBJ2-1	NA	CATSRDLQTKYNEQFF	TGTGCCACCAGCAGAGATCTGCAGACAAAATACAATGAGCAGTTCTTC
TRBV30	TRBJ1-1	NA	CAWTPGNTEAFF	TGTGCCTGGACCCCAGGGAACACTGAAGCTTTCTTT
TRBV28	TRBJ1-5	NA	CASRKPIYSNQPQHF	TGTGCCAGCAGAAAGCCAATTTATAGCAATCAGCCCCAGCATTTT
TRBV29-1	TRBJ2-5	NA	CSVQLETQYF	TGCAGCGTTCAATTGGAGACCCAGTACTTC
TRBV7-2	TRBJ2-3	NA	CASSGRGPTDTQYF	TGTGCCAGCTCGGGGAGAGGGCCCACAGATACGCAGTATTTT
TRBV14	TRBJ1-2	NA	CASSRGTVQPLGLPYGYTF	TGTGCCAGCAGTCGGGGAACTGTACAGCCGCTAGGTCTCCCCTATGGCTACACCTTC
TRBV14	TRBJ2-1	NA	CASSQGLRANEQFF	TGTGCCAGCAGCCAAGGCCTAAGAGCCAATGAGCAGTTCTTC
TRBV4-2	TRBJ2-7	NA	CASSQTIRSGHYEQYF	TGTGCCAGCAGCCAAACTATCCGCTCCGGGCACTACGAGCAGTACTTC
TRBV6-5	TRBJ2-1	NA	CASSSGVPNEQFF	TGTGCCAGCAGTTCGGGGGTCCCCAATGAGCAGTTCTTC
TRBV5-5	TRBJ2-7	NA	CASSSPSYEQYF	TGTGCCAGCAGCTCTCCGTCCTACGAGCAGTACTTC
TRBV5-1	TRBJ1-2	TRBD1	CASSRDRVVYGYTF	TGCGCCAGCAGCAGGGACAGGGTCGTCTATGGCTACACCTTC
TRBV6-4	TRBJ2-2	TRBD1	CAEQGAVGELFF	TGTGCCGAACAGGGGGCCGTCGGGGAGCTGTTTTTT
TRBV11-3	TRBJ2-2	NA	CASSPRVGANTGELFF	TGTGCCAGCAGCCCCAGAGTAGGGGCGAACACCGGGGAGCTGTTTTTT
TRBV9	TRBJ1-2	NA	CASSAQGRMNYGYTF	TGTGCCAGCAGCGCCCAGGGACGGATGAACTATGGCTACACCTTC
TRBV6-6	TRBJ1-1	NA	CASTGTGNTEAFF	TGTGCCAGCACCGGGACGGGAAACACTGAAGCTTTCTTT
TRBV6-5	TRBJ2-1	TRBD1	CASSQGQGAYNEQFF	TGTGCCAGCAGCCAGGGGCAGGGGGCATACAATGAGCAGTTCTTC
TRBV7-9	TRBJ1-4	NA	CASSPRATNEKLFF	TGTGCCAGCAGCCCCCGTGCGACTAATGAAAAACTGTTTTTT